The 27 T cell receptor beta chains listed next were all sequenced from one sample in a study of shared clonotypes between healthy human individuals. Here immunoSEQ multiplex PCR was the method, and the copy in TCRdb shows in-frame clones only, minus some. The sample lists about half a million clones; roughly 80% were seen once. Source material: PBMCs. These receptors all stem from a woman in her thirties or forties in good health. Some clones in this sample may be carry-over from other donors' samples.

The V call is TRBV27, the J call TRBJ2-7, with a weak D call TRBD1 (6 bases). The CDR3 is made up of 14 amino acids. Trimming pared 6 bases from V and 2 bases from J, leaving 14 bases between. Looked up from germline, CDR1 is MNHEY and CDR2 is SMNVEV (reference sequence). The CDR3 sequence: CASSLQGRTYEQYF. CDR3 in DNA: TGTGCCAGCAGCCTCCAGGGGCGGACCTACGAGCAGTACTTC.

V is TRBV28 and J is TRBJ2-7; D call uncertain. The CDR3 totals 15 residues. Germline values: CDR1 MDHEN, CDR2 SYDVKM. With 2 bases removed from V and 0 bases from J, the gap between germline ends came to 11 bases. CDR3 DNA: TGTGCCAGCAGTTTAGTGGTACGTGCCTCCTACGAGCAGTACTTC. Its protein is CASSLVVRASYEQYF.

This clone occurred once. This chain connects TRBV2 to TRBJ2-6; D is possibly TRBD1 (6 bases). Per germline, CDR1 SNHLY and CDR2 FYNNEI. This CDR3 spans 17 amino acids. The germline V and J ends were trimmed by 8 bases and 0 bases, with 17 bases remaining between them. CDR3 DNA sequence: TGTGCCAGCTTCGAGGGGGTTTGGAGCTCTGGGGCCAACGTCCTGACTTTC. Encoded protein: CASFEGVWSSGANVLTF. The full variable domain, rest sourced from reference TRBV2 and TRBJ2-6, is EPEVTQTPSHQVTQMGQEVILRCVPISNHLYFYWYRQILGQKVEFLVSFYNNEISEKSEIFDDQFSVERPDGSNFTLKIRSTKLEDSAMYFCASFEGVWSSGANVLTFGAGSRLTVL.

The rearrangement joins TRBV27 to TRBJ2-2; D may correspond to TRBD1 or TRBD2 (5 bases each). CDR1 is MNHEY and CDR2 is SMNVEV in the germline V gene (reference sequence). The CDR3 extends over 15 amino acids. V dropped 2 bases and J dropped 7 bases, with 14 bases sitting between them. The CDR3 protein is CASSLKGPAIGELFF. In DNA form, the CDR3 reads TGTGCCAGCAGTTTAAAGGGACCAGCCATCGGGGAGCTGTTTTTT.

The chain joins TRBV30 to TRBJ2-7, with a possible D match to TRBD2 (7 bases). Trimming pared 3 bases from V and 2 bases from J, leaving 11 bases between. CDR3 length: 13 amino acids. Germline CDR1 GTSNPN, CDR2 SVGIG (reference sequence). CDR3 sequence (DNA): TGTGCCTGGAGCCCCGGGGGGCCCTACGAGCAGTACTTC. It translates to CAWSPGGPYEQYF.

V and J are TRBV19 and TRBJ2-6; TRBD1 might be the D (5 bases). The CDR3 has 16 amino acids. Germline lookup yields CDR1 LNHDA and CDR2 SQIVND (reference sequence). DNA for the CDR3: TGTGCAAGAATGGGGCGGACCAGCTCTGGGGCCAACGTCCTGACTTTC. This codes for CARMGRTSSGANVLTF.

The chain employs TRBV19 and TRBJ1-5, with a weak D call TRBD1 (6 bases). The CDR3 consists of 18 residues. Between the trimmed V and J ends, which lost 1 base and 0 bases, there was a span of 16 bases. Germline V gene data show CDR1 as LNHDA and CDR2 as SQIVND (reference sequence). CDR3 in DNA: TGTGCCAGTAGTATAGGACCCCAAGCACAGGGTAGCAATCAGCCCCAGCATTTT. It translates to CASSIGPQAQGSNQPQHF.

The gene calls are TRBV11-1 and TRBJ2-7; either TRBD1 or TRBD2 may supply D (5 bases each). The better agreement between TRBJ2-5 and the DNA end casts doubt on the J call. Germline-derived CDR1 and CDR2 are SGHAT and FQDESV (reference sequence). This CDR3 comprises 14 residues. CDR3 region: CASSLSGRRETQYF. CDR3 in DNA: TGTGCCAGCAGCTTATCGGGACGCCGAGAGACCCAGTACTTC.

This chain connects TRBV7-2 to TRBJ2-7; maybe TRBD2 (6 bases). Germline V gene sequence: CDR1 SGHTA, CDR2 FQGNSA. V was shortened by 6 bases and J by 6 bases, with 15 bases between the two germline ends. This CDR3 spans 13 amino acids. The CDR3 bases are TGTGCCAGCAGGGAGGGCCTTTGGTCCGAGCAGTACTTC. Amino acid sequence: CASREGLWSEQYF.

The chain uses TRBV7-2 and TRBJ2-5; D is ambiguous. V was shortened by 11 bases and J by 2 bases, with 15 bases between the two germline ends. CDR3 length equals 13 residues. The germline gives CDR1 SGHTA, CDR2 FQGNSA. CDR3 coding DNA: TGTGCCTCAGCGTTCGCACATCAAGAGACCCAGTACTTC. Its translation: CASAFAHQETQYF.

The rearrangement joins TRBV18 to TRBJ2-7; 9 bases agree with TRBD1. This CDR3 is built from 14 residues. V lost 4 bases, J lost 5 bases, and 6 bases stayed unmatched. Germline lookup yields CDR1 KGHSH and CDR2 LQKENI. CDR3 region: CASSQGQGKHEQYF. The CDR3 DNA reads TGTGCCAGCTCACAGGGACAGGGTAAGCACGAGCAGTACTTC. Based on the CDR3 plus reference TRBV18 and TRBJ2-7, the full variable domain is NAGVMQNPRHLVRRRGQEARLRCSPMKGHSHVYWYRQLPEEGLKFMVYLQKENIIDESGMPKERFSAEFPKEGPSILRIQQVVRGDSAAYFCASSQGQGKHEQYFGPGTRLTVT.

For this clone: Other DNA sequences in this sample translate to the same CDR3. The CDR3 loop reads CASSPNTGELFF. The CDR3 DNA follows: TGTGCCAGCAGCCCAAACACCGGGGAGCTGTTTTTT. The chain combines TRBV7-6 with TRBJ2-2; D gene uncertain. The CDR3 loop spans 12 amino acids. V gave up 5 bases and J gave up 2 bases, with 3 bases separating them. Germline V gives CDR1 SGHVS, CDR2 FNYEAQ.

This clone appeared a single time. The rearrangement joins TRBV2 to TRBJ2-1; D gene ambiguous. Trimming stripped 5 bases from V and 9 bases from J, with 11 bases between. The length of the CDR3 is 12 residues. Per germline, CDR1 SNHLY and CDR2 FYNNEI. DNA for the CDR3: TGTGCCAGCAGTATCGGTCTGGGTGAGCAGTTCTTC. This translates into CASSIGLGEQFF.

V is TRBV27 and J is TRBJ1-4, with D unclear. The CDR3 totals 16 residues. V was clipped by 2 bases and J by 8 bases, with 18 bases between them. CDR1 and CDR2 (germline): MNHEY, SMNVEV (reference sequence). The CDR3 sequence: CASSLNSQIHIEKLFF. DNA for the CDR3: TGTGCCAGCAGTTTAAACAGTCAGATTCATATCGAAAAACTGTTTTTT.

This chain uses TRBV28 with TRBJ2-1; 7 positions agree with TRBD2. CDR3 length: 15 residues. With V trimmed by 4 bases and J by 8 bases, 11 bases remained unmatched. CDR1 is MDHEN and CDR2 is SYDVKM in the germline V gene. CDR3 in amino acids: CASSSPGGQTDEQFF. In DNA form, the CDR3 reads TGTGCCAGCAGTTCCCCGGGAGGTCAGACCGATGAGCAGTTCTTC.

The CDR3 spells CASSVEIQETQYF. The DNA of the CDR3 is TGCGCCAGCAGTGTGGAGATTCAAGAGACCCAGTACTTC. This chain links TRBV10-2 with TRBJ2-5; D gene ambiguous. Germline lookup yields CDR1 WSHSY and CDR2 SAAADI. The CDR3 covers 13 residues. V lost 4 bases and J 2 bases, leaving 8 bases between the germline ends.

The V and J genes are TRBV5-1 and TRBJ1-2; 7 positions agree with TRBD1. This CDR3 contains 14 residues. The ends lost 0 bases at V and 5 bases at J; junction bases unmatched: 4. CDR1 and CDR2 (germline): SGHRS, YFSETQ. CDR3 sequence: CASSLGQGVYGYTF. The CDR3 nucleotides are TGCGCCAGCAGCTTGGGACAGGGTGTATATGGCTACACCTTC. Variable domain in full (rest from reference TRBV5-1 and TRBJ1-2): KAGVTQTPRYLIKTRGQQVTLSCSPISGHRSVSWYQQTPGQGLQFLFEYFSETQRNKGNFPGRFSGRQFSNSRSEMNVSTLELGDSALYLCASSLGQGVYGYTFGSGTRLTVV.

This sequence joins TRBV7-8 and TRBJ1-4; no clear D gene. The CDR3 is made up of 15 amino acids. The germline V gene has CDR1 SGHVS and CDR2 FQNEAQ. Trimming took 1 base from V and 4 from J, leaving 10 bases between them. CDR3 sequence reads: CASSLGLNLNEKLFF. The CDR3 DNA is TGTGCCAGCAGCTTAGGACTGAACCTTAATGAAAAACTGTTTTTT.

About this clone itself: Since the CDR3 does not end with the conserved phenylalanine or tryptophan, this likely comes from a read error. The J gene is TRBJ1-1, the V gene TRBV10-3; D remains unclear. Germline values: CDR1 ENHRY, CDR2 SYGVKD. The CDR3 is 10 amino acids. With 10 bases removed from V and 3 bases from J, the gap between germline ends came to 6 bases. CDR3 residues: CATGDTEAFL. The CDR3, as DNA: TGTGCCACCGGGGACACTGAAGCTTTCCTT.

V and J are TRBV7-6 and TRBJ1-5; weak D call: TRBD1 (5 bases). Germline CDR1 SGHVS, CDR2 FNYEAQ. Trimming pared 3 bases from V and 0 bases from J, leaving 18 bases between. This CDR3 is 18 amino acids long. DNA of the CDR3: TGTGCCAGCAGCTTGTATGACGTAGGGGAGAATAGCAATCAGCCCCAGCATTTT. Translated: CASSLYDVGENSNQPQHF.

With regard to this clone: A much larger clone differs by one base, so this may be a read error. This chain joins TRBV6-5 and TRBJ2-7; 7 bases map to TRBD1. The germline V gene has CDR1 MNHEY and CDR2 SVGAGI. The CDR3 has 15 amino acids. Written as DNA, the CDR3 is TGTGCCAGCAGAAATACAGGGGCGCGCTCCTACGAGCAGTGCTTC. This codes for CASRNTGARSYEQCF.

The V call is TRBV15, the J call TRBJ2-3; D is possibly TRBD2 (5 bases). V lost 0 bases to trimming and J lost 0 bases, with 10 bases between them. CDR1 is LNHNV and CDR2 is YYDKDF in the germline V gene (reference sequence). The CDR3 sequence is 16 residues long. CDR3 loop: CATSRDFGLSTDTQYF. As DNA, the CDR3 is TGTGCCACCAGCAGAGATTTCGGACTCAGCACAGATACGCAGTATTTT.

This chain uses TRBV4-2 with TRBJ2-1, with a tentative D call TRBD2 (6 bases). The CDR3 is 15 residues long. V was shortened by 1 base and J by 7 bases, with 14 bases between the two germline ends. The germline CDR1 and CDR2 sequences are LGHNA and YNFKEQ. CDR3 sequence (DNA): TGTGCCAGCAGCCAAGTCGGGGGAGAAGTTAATGAGCAGTTCTTC. Translated, it gives CASSQVGGEVNEQFF.

Worth noting for this clone: A much larger clone lies a single base off, so this may be a read error. The V gene is TRBV7-9, the J gene TRBJ2-5; D not resolved. CDR3 size: 15 residues. Per germline, CDR1 SEHNR and CDR2 FQNEAQ (reference sequence). V was pared by 2 bases and J by 1 base, with 11 bases between. The CDR3 sequence is CASSLTPMVQETQYF. The CDR3 coding sequence is TGTGCCAGCAGCTTAACCCCCATGGTCCAAGAGACCCAGTACTTC.

The CDR3 sequence is CASSLASGVYNEQFF. The CDR3 DNA reads as TGTGCCAGCAGCTTAGCTAGCGGGGTTTACAATGAGCAGTTCTTC. The chain employs TRBV11-3 and TRBJ2-1, with TRBD2 identical over 9 bases. Germline CDR1 SGHNT, CDR2 YENEEA. Trimming at V came to 1 base and at J to 4 bases, leaving 2 bases not matched to a gene. CDR3 length equals 15 residues.

Comments on this clone: Other DNA sequences in this specimen translate into the identical CDR3. The J gene is TRBJ2-2, the V gene TRBV5-1; no clear D. The CDR3 has 14 residues. V shed 0 bases and J shed 1 base, with 4 bases lying between them. Germline V gene sequence: CDR1 SGHRS, CDR2 YFSETQ. The CDR3 bases are TGCGCCAGCAGCTTGGGACAGAACACCGGGGAGCTGTTTTTT. Protein sequence: CASSLGQNTGELFF.

This chain links TRBV7-9 with TRBJ2-2; 7 bases map to TRBD1. Germline lookup yields CDR1 SEHNR and CDR2 FQNEAQ (reference sequence). This CDR3 has 15 amino acids. Trimming took 5 bases from V and 2 from J; bases not matched to a gene: 5. CDR3 sequence reads: CASSLDRSNTGELFF. CDR3 DNA: TGTGCCAGCAGCCTGGACAGGTCCAACACCGGGGAGCTGTTTTTT. Full variable domain (outside the CDR3, taken from reference TRBV7-9 and TRBJ2-2): DTGVSQNPRHKITKRGQNVTFRCDPISEHNRLYWYRQTLGQGPEFLTYFQNEAQLEKSRLLSDRFSAERPKGSFSTLEIQRTEQGDSAMYLCASSLDRSNTGELFFGEGSRLTVL.